The entry that follows covers one T cell receptor (beta chain) sequence. The data were obtained in a study of blood T cell repertoires in COVID-19. Background on the study: Acute and convalescent COVID-19 specimens originated in the United States, Italy and Spain. T cells, B-cell-depleted T cells, or PBMCs provided the cDNA or gDNA that served as material.

Germline CDR1 MNHEY, CDR2 SMNVEV (reference sequence). V was pared by 7 bases and J by 7 bases, with 20 bases between. The CDR3 runs 16 residues. Profiled with immunoSEQ multiplex PCR; TCRdb holds only in-frame clones, not every one. Of 250,000 to 300,000 clones listed, 80% to 90% are singletons. Recovered participants had two consecutive negative NP/OP PCR tests, healthcare professional clearance, or symptom resolution. J is TRBJ1-6 and V is TRBV27; D might be TRBD1 (6 bases). Sequencing was carried out using PBMCs or T cells enriched from blood (not recorded which). The TCR was taken from a woman between 50 and 59 years old who had recovered from COVID-19. The CDR3 is CASKVVTGFWNSPLHF. In nucleotides, the CDR3 is TGTGCCAGCAAAGTGGTGACAGGTTTTTGGAATTCACCCCTCCACTTT.